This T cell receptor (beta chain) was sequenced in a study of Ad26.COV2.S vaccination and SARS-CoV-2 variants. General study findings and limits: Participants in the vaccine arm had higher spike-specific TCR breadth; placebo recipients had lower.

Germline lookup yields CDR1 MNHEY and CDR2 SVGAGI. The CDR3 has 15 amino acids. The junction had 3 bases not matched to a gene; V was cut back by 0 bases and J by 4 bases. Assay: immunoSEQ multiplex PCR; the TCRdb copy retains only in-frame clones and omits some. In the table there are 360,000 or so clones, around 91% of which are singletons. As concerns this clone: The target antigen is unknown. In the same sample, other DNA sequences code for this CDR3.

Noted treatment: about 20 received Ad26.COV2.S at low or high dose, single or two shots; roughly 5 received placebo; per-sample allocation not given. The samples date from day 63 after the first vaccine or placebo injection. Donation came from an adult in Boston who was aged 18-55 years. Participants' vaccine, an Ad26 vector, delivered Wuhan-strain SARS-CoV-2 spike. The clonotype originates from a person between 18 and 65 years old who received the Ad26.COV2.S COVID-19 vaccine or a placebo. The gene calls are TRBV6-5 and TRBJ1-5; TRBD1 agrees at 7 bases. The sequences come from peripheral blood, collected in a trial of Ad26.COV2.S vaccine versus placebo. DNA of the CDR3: TGTGCCAGCAGTTACTCGGTACAGGGGAATCAGCCCCAGCATTTT. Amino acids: CASSYSVQGNQPQHF.